These 15 T cell receptor beta chains were sequenced from one sample in a study of prognosis after radiotherapy for stage I lung cancer. The study amplified the TCR beta CDR3 region from genomic DNA. This amplification was carried out by two rounds of multiplex PCR. During first-round PCR, primers specific to each TRBV and TRBJ gene were used. TCRdb processed the multiplex PCR reads anew with MiXCR; each CDR3 protein has one entry. The repertoire holds roughly 12,000 distinct CDR3 sequences, 40% to 55% seen once, with roughly 40% in the top ten. The sample consisted of PBMCs, taken before or after stereotactic body radiation therapy (not recorded which). The source of these receptors is a donor over 45 with non-small cell lung cancer.

This clonotype occurred a few times. One base separates it from a far larger clone, so it is likely a read error. The chain links TRBV6-6 to TRBJ2-2, with D possibly called TRBD1 or TRBD2 (5 bases each). The CDR3 is 11 residues long. CDR1 MNHNY and CDR2 SVGAGI come from the germline V gene (reference sequence). The CDR3 here is CASSYFREMFF. The CDR3 DNA reads TGTGCCAGCAGTTACTTCAGGGAGATGTTTTTT.

This clonotype showed up many times. This chain connects TRBV20-1 to TRBJ2-5, with TRBD2 matching 7 bases. The junction had 11 bases not matched to a gene; V was cut back by 0 bases and J by 4 bases. Germline V gene sequence: CDR1 DFQATT, CDR2 SNEGSKA (reference sequence). The CDR3 is 16 residues long. The CDR3 DNA reads as TGCAGTGCTAGAGATCGAGGGCGGGAGTGGGGAGAGACCCAGTACTTC. Translating it yields CSARDRGREWGETQYF.

In its sample, this clonotype was seen many times. The rearrangement uses TRBV7-2 and TRBJ1-1; no clear D gene. The CDR3 covers 11 residues. From germline, CDR1 is SGHTA and CDR2 FQGNSA. The V end was cut by 4 bases, the J end by 1 base, with 1 base between. CDR3 nucleotide sequence: TGTGCCAGCAGCTCGAACACTGAAGCTTTCTTT. Residues: CASSSNTEAFF.

This clonotype was found many times. The chain links TRBV5-1 to TRBJ2-5; 14 bases fit TRBD2. Germline-derived CDR1 and CDR2 are SGHRS and YFSETQ. Germline trimming cut 3 bases from V and 4 bases from J; bases unmatched to any gene: 2. CDR3 size: 15 residues. The CDR3 sequence: CASSWGTSGGETQYF. CDR3 bases: TGCGCCAGCAGCTGGGGGACTAGCGGGGGAGAGACCCAGTACTTC.

Details on this clonotype: Its ends do not fully match the called genes, so a read error is possible. The CDR3 sequence: CASSPWRLADGFDINNQQFF. The CDR3 DNA is TGTGCCAGCAGTCCCTGGCGTCTAGCGGACGGCTTCGACATAAACAATCAGCAGTTCTTC. The rearrangement joins TRBV12-3 or TRBV12-4 to TRBJ2-1; TRBD2 agrees at 7 bases. This CDR3 contains 20 residues.

This clonotype was seen at least ten times. J is TRBJ1-2 and V is TRBV4-2, with D hard to call. V lost 1 base, J lost 3 bases, and 12 bases lay in between. The CDR3 sequence is 15 residues long. The V gene's germline CDR1 is LGHNA and CDR2 YNFKEQ. The CDR3: CASSQVGERDYGYTF. The DNA of the CDR3 is TGTGCCAGCAGCCAAGTCGGTGAAAGGGACTATGGCTACACCTTC.

By share, this clonotype counts as medium-sized (0.01 to 0.1%). The chain links TRBV6-8 to TRBJ1-1; D is undetermined. Trimming left V 1 base short and J 6 bases short, with 3 bases between. Germline lookup yields CDR1 MNHGY and CDR2 SAAAGT. The CDR3 runs 11 residues. CDR3 protein: CASSYWAEAFF. CDR3 DNA sequence: TGTGCCAGCAGTTACTGGGCTGAAGCTTTCTTT.

The chain couples TRBV4-3 to TRBJ1-1; D uncertain. Per germline, CDR1 LGHNA and CDR2 YSLEER. The CDR3 extends over 15 amino acids. V was pared by 0 bases and J by 1 base, with 9 bases between. CDR3: CASSQDSYRNTEAFF. DNA of the CDR3: TGCGCCAGCAGCCAAGACTCCTACAGGAACACTGAAGCTTTCTTT.

With regard to this clonotype: Since a far larger clone is one base different, this is likely a read error. The chain recombines TRBV7-9 with TRBJ2-7; D not resolved. CDR1 and CDR2 (germline): SEHNR, FQNEAQ (reference sequence). The CDR3 loop spans 13 amino acids. V shed 5 bases and J shed 7 bases, with 15 bases lying between them. The CDR3 bases are TGTGCCAGCAGCCCACCTACCTTTAATGAGCAGTACTTC. It specifies CASSPPTFNEQYF.

As regards this clonotype: This may arise from a read error, as a much more abundant clone is one base away. The chain couples TRBV10-3 to TRBJ1-4, with a tentative D call TRBD1 (5 bases). Germline CDR1 reads ENHRY; CDR2 reads SYGVKD. There are 13 residues in the CDR3. CDR3 DNA sequence: TGTTCCATCAACGAACAGGTCGGGGAAAAACTGTTTTTT. Residues: CSINEQVGEKLFF.

The chain uses TRBV5-1 and TRBJ2-3; the match to TRBD2 covers 8 bases. After removal of 0 bases from V and 7 bases from J, the junction contained 10 bases not matched to a gene. CDR1 and CDR2 from the germline V gene are SGHRS and YFSETQ. This CDR3 is 16 amino acids long. The CDR3 protein is CASSLAASGFPYTQYF. DNA of the CDR3: TGCGCCAGCAGCTTGGCGGCTAGCGGGTTCCCATATACGCAGTATTTT.

In regard to this clonotype: This may be a read error: a much more frequent sequence differs by one nucleotide. The rearrangement links TRBV7-9 to TRBJ1-4; 7 bases fit TRBD1. Looked up from germline, CDR1 is SEHNR and CDR2 is FQNEAQ (reference sequence). After removal of 5 bases from V and 10 bases from J, the junction contained 7 bases not matched to a gene. The CDR3 has 13 residues. The CDR3 sequence is CASSPTGNLKLFF. The CDR3 DNA follows: TGTGCCAGCAGCCCGACAGGGAACCTAAAACTGTTTTTT.

This clonotype has a count of ten or more. The DNA for the CDR3 is TGTGCCAGCAGCAGATTGGGGGTGGGGGCCAACGTCCTGACTTTC. Encoded protein: CASSRLGVGANVLTF. The chain carries TRBV12-3 or TRBV12-4 and TRBJ2-6; either TRBD1 or TRBD2 may fit D (5 bases each). CDR3 length equals 15 residues. V lost 6 bases and J 4 bases, leaving 13 bases between the germline ends.

There are many counts of this clonotype. The genes are TRBV6-2 or TRBV6-3 and TRBJ1-5; 9 bases match TRBD1. Germline V gene data show CDR1 as MNHEY and CDR2 as SVGEGT. The CDR3 covers 15 residues. The V gene end was trimmed by 6 bases and the J gene end by 7 bases; junction bases not matched to a gene: 10. CDR3 nucleotide sequence: TGTGCCAGCAGATTAGACAGGGGGGTGTGGCAGCCCCAGCATTTT. Translated: CASRLDRGVWQPQHF.

Details on this clonotype: A far larger clone is off by one base, so a read error is likely. This chain links TRBV6-5 with TRBJ2-3, with 7 bases matching TRBD1. This CDR3 contains 13 residues. Germline CDR1 and CDR2: MNHEY and SVGAGI. V lost 6 bases to trimming and J lost 7 bases; unmatched junction nucleotides: 7. The CDR3, as DNA: TGTGCCAGCAGCCTGGGACAGTCATATACGCAGTATTTT. It yields the protein CASSLGQSYTQYF.